Below are 28 T cell receptor beta chains sequenced from a single sample in a study of T cells in Graves' hyperthyroidism and ophthalmopathy. Amplification of TCR beta CDR3 regions used RNA as the template. HTBI primers were the set used in a first-round RT-PCR of the TCR CDR3. TCRdb reprocessed the multiplex PCR reads with MiXCR, giving one entry per CDR3 protein. Altogether roughly 630,000 distinct CDR3 sequences are present, about a sixth being singletons, with the ten largest covering under 7.5%. Sequencing used blood. Receptors originate from a woman aged 25 to 39 with Graves' hyperthyroidism.

This clonotype was recorded a few times. This chain links TRBV6-1 with TRBJ1-2; D might be TRBD1 (6 bases). The length of the CDR3 is 15 residues. V dropped 5 bases and J dropped 4 bases, with 17 bases sitting between them. Germline V gives CDR1 MNHNS, CDR2 SASEGT. CDR3 residues: CASSRTDRSPYGYTF. In DNA, the CDR3 is TGTGCCAGCAGTCGGACAGATCGTAGTCCCTATGGCTACACCTTC.

This clonotype was counted only a few times. This sequence joins TRBV4-1 and TRBJ2-6, with D hard to call. The germline V gene has CDR1 MGHRA and CDR2 YSYEKL. The CDR3 loop spans 21 amino acids. Between the trimmed V and J ends, which lost 0 bases and 0 bases, there was a span of 21 bases. CDR3 loop: CASSQDERKGTASSGANVLTF. In DNA form, the CDR3 reads TGCGCCAGCAGCCAAGATGAAAGAAAAGGAACGGCGAGCTCTGGGGCCAACGTCCTGACTTTC.

In this sample, this clonotype turned up many times. J is TRBJ2-3 and V is TRBV27, with no clear D. This CDR3 has 12 amino acids. Deletions cut 5 bases from V and 7 bases from J, with 10 bases between. The germline CDR1 and CDR2 sequences are MNHEY and SMNVEV (reference sequence). As DNA, the CDR3 is TGTGCCAGCAGTCCTAACCAATATACGCAGTATTTT. It encodes CASSPNQYTQYF.

This clonotype was counted only a few times. The chain uses TRBV10-3 and TRBJ2-7; TRBD2 agrees at 14 bases. The CDR3 has 19 residues. CDR1 is ENHRY and CDR2 is SYGVKD in the germline V gene. V lost 0 bases to trimming and J lost 2 bases; unmatched junction nucleotides: 9. The CDR3 region has the DNA TGTGCCATCAGTGAGTCTGACGGGACTAGCGGGAGACGGGCCTACGAGCAGTACTTC. Translating it yields CAISESDGTSGRRAYEQYF.

The CDR3 sequence is CASSLTRESKGELFF. CDR3 in DNA: TGTGCCAGCAGCCTTACGCGGGAGAGTAAAGGGGAGCTGTTTTTT. V and J are TRBV7-9 and TRBJ2-2, with 7 bases that match TRBD2. CDR1 and CDR2 (germline): SEHNR, FQNEAQ (reference sequence). This CDR3 region has 15 residues. The V gene end was trimmed by 5 bases and the J gene end by 8 bases; junction bases not matched to a gene: 11.

This clonotype was found many times. The chain recombines TRBV7-9 with TRBJ2-5, with TRBD1 identical over 9 bases. Trimming took 3 bases from V and 3 from J; bases not matched to a gene: 5. Germline CDR1 reads SEHNR; CDR2 reads FQNEAQ (reference sequence). The length of the CDR3 is 15 residues. In DNA form, the CDR3 reads TGTGCCAGCAGCTTGGGGGACAGGGCTAAAGAGACCCAGTACTTC. It encodes CASSLGDRAKETQYF.

This clonotype was seen many times. The V gene is TRBV29-1, the J gene TRBJ2-5, with TRBD1 identical over 9 bases. V lost 6 bases and J lost 2; bases outside the gene matches: 10. Germline loops: CDR1 SQVTM, CDR2 ANQGSEA. This CDR3 is 15 amino acids long. The CDR3 here is CSVAPGTGLQETQYF. In DNA, the CDR3 is TGCAGCGTGGCCCCGGGGACAGGGTTACAAGAGACCCAGTACTTC.

This clonotype was recorded a few times. The chain links TRBV12-3 or TRBV12-4 to TRBJ2-7; D is perhaps TRBD2 (6 bases). This CDR3 has 17 amino acids. V lost 3 bases to trimming and J lost 5 bases, with 23 bases between them. CDR3 loop: CASSLGPPQAGWDEQYF. The DNA for the CDR3 is TGTGCCAGCAGTTTGGGTCCGCCCCAGGCGGGATGGGACGAGCAGTACTTC.

To note about this clonotype: It may be a read error: a sequence one base away is much more abundant. This chain links TRBV20-1 with TRBJ2-7, with D perhaps TRBD1 (6 bases). CDR1 is DFQATT and CDR2 is SNEGSKA in the germline V gene (reference sequence). This CDR3 region has 13 residues. CDR3 DNA sequence: TGCAGTGCTTCCCACAGGGTAGGCTACGGGCAGTACTTC. This encodes CSASHRVGYGQYF.

In its sample, this clonotype was seen a few times. The chain carries TRBV12-3 or TRBV12-4 and TRBJ1-3, with D tentatively TRBD1 (6 bases). V was cut by 1 base and J by 0 bases, with 10 bases left in between. The CDR3 spans 16 residues. CDR3 coding DNA: TGTGCCAGCAGTTTAGAATACAGGGACTCTGGAAACACCATATATTTT. It encodes CASSLEYRDSGNTIYF.

This clonotype was seen ten or more times. V is TRBV30 and J is TRBJ2-1; D gene uncertain. From germline, CDR1 is GTSNPN and CDR2 SVGIG (reference sequence). V was pared by 5 bases and J by 5 bases, with 16 bases between. The CDR3 contains 14 residues. The CDR3: CAWHYGYPNNEQFF. Here the CDR3 DNA reads TGTGCCTGGCACTACGGTTATCCTAACAATGAGCAGTTCTTC.

On this clonotype itself: Given a much more abundant clone one base away, this may be a read error. The CDR3 DNA sequence: TGCAGCGTTGAAAGAGTTTACAATGAGCAGTCCTTC. It is translated as CSVERVYNEQSF. The chain employs TRBV29-1 and TRBJ2-1; D gene ambiguous. Germline CDR1 is SQVTM and CDR2 is ANQGSEA. The CDR3 runs to 12 residues.

This clonotype was counted many times. The V call is TRBV7-8, the J call TRBJ2-7; TRBD2 agrees at 14 bases. The V gene end was trimmed by 3 bases and the J gene end by 5 bases; junction bases not matched to a gene: 9. This CDR3 spans 17 amino acids. Germline V gene sequence: CDR1 SGHVS, CDR2 FQNEAQ. The CDR3 reads CASSFGTSGRVPHEQYF. CDR3 DNA: TGTGCCAGCAGCTTCGGGACTAGCGGGAGAGTTCCCCACGAGCAGTACTTC.

This chain links TRBV6-2 or TRBV6-3 with TRBJ2-7; a weak D match, TRBD1 (6 bases). Germline values: CDR1 MNHEY, CDR2 SVGEGT. The CDR3 contains 15 residues. V was pared by 6 bases and J by 0 bases, with 15 bases between. The CDR3 reads CASRPLSRGSYEQYF. Written as DNA, the CDR3 is TGTGCCAGCAGACCACTTTCCAGGGGCTCCTACGAGCAGTACTTC.

This clonotype was recorded at least ten times. J is TRBJ2-1 and V is TRBV12-3 or TRBV12-4; D is unclear. Between the trimmed V and J ends, which lost 3 bases and 10 bases, there was a span of 16 bases. The CDR3 extends over 14 amino acids. Here the CDR3 reads CASSFSPTPREQFF. Here the CDR3 DNA reads TGTGCCAGCAGTTTCAGTCCTACCCCAAGGGAGCAGTTCTTC.

This clonotype was recorded at least ten times. The limits of the CDR3 on the DNA are not certain, so only TCRdb's listed CDR3 is given. The J gene is TRBJ1-2, the V gene TRBV28. The CDR3 comprises 15 residues, both ends counted. Per the germline V gene, CDR1 is MDHEN and CDR2 is SYDVKM. CDR3 amino acids: CASSSSADGHYGYTF.

There are a few counts of this clonotype. V gene TRBV7-9 combines with J gene TRBJ2-3, with D possibly matching TRBD2 (6 bases). The CDR3 runs 16 residues. V lost 5 bases and J 4 bases, leaving 19 bases between the germline ends. Looked up from germline, CDR1 is SEHNR and CDR2 is FQNEAQ (reference sequence). CDR3 bases: TGTGCCAGCAGCCCACACGACGGGAGACCCTCAGATACGCAGTATTTT. Its translation: CASSPHDGRPSDTQYF.

This clonotype was counted between two and nine times. The chain links TRBV24-1 to TRBJ2-1; TRBD2 matches at 7 bases. The CDR3 is 15 residues long. The trim removed 6 bases at V and 2 bases at J, leaving 6 bases unmatched. The V gene's germline CDR1 is KGHDR and CDR2 SFDVKD. CDR3 region: CATSPASGTYNEQFF. Written as DNA, the CDR3 is TGTGCCACCAGTCCCGCTAGCGGTACCTACAATGAGCAGTTCTTC.

This clonotype was counted many times. This rearrangement joins TRBV28 to TRBJ2-3; TRBD2 matches at 8 bases. This CDR3 has 15 amino acids. The germline gives CDR1 MDHEN, CDR2 SYDVKM. V trimming: 2 bases; J trimming: 3 bases; junction bases outside the gene matches: 4. The CDR3 loop reads CASSLSGSRTDTQYF. The CDR3 bases are TGTGCCAGCAGTTTAAGCGGGAGTAGAACAGATACGCAGTATTTT.

As for this clonotype: One end of the junction fails to match germline, which may point to a read error. The CDR3 region is CTSSFKVPTGELFF. CDR3 DNA sequence: TGCACCAGCAGCTTCAAGGTACCCACCGGGGAGCTGTTTTTT. V is TRBV5-1 and J is TRBJ2-2; D is unclear. Germline-derived CDR1 and CDR2 are SGHRS and YFSETQ. The CDR3 extends over 14 amino acids.

Many counts were recorded for this clonotype. The gene calls are TRBV12-3 or TRBV12-4 and TRBJ2-1; 8 nucleotides match TRBD2. Germline trimming cut 3 bases from V and 4 bases from J; bases unmatched to any gene: 8. This CDR3 is built from 16 residues. Here the CDR3 DNA reads TGTGCCAGCAGTTTCCCGAAACTAGCGGCATACAATGAGCAGTTCTTC. This gives the protein CASSFPKLAAYNEQFF.

Ten or more counts support this clonotype. V usage is TRBV7-6 and J usage is TRBJ1-1, with D perhaps TRBD1 (6 bases). The CDR3 runs 19 residues. In germline, CDR1 is SGHVS, CDR2 FNYEAQ. V lost 5 bases, J lost 0 bases, and 25 bases lay in between. CDR3 sequence: CASSLMDGGRTWMNTEAFF. The CDR3 DNA follows: TGTGCCAGCAGCCTAATGGATGGGGGGCGGACTTGGATGAACACTGAAGCTTTCTTT.

This clonotype has only a few counts. The rearrangement joins TRBV20-1 to TRBJ2-3, with 11 bases matching TRBD2. J gave up 2 bases and V 8 bases, and 3 bases lay outside the gene matches. The germline V gene has CDR1 DFQATT and CDR2 SNEGSKA (reference sequence). CDR3 length: 13 residues. CDR3 nucleotide sequence: TGCAGTTGGGGACTAGCGGCCACAGATACGCAGTATTTT. Translated, it gives CSWGLAATDTQYF.

The chain carries TRBV14 and TRBJ2-7; D is possibly TRBD2 (6 bases). Trimming removed 3 bases from V and 7 bases from J, with 19 bases in between. The CDR3 length is 15 residues. Germline CDR1 reads SGHDN; CDR2 reads FVKESK. CDR3 in amino acids: CASSQDSGSIREQYF. In nucleotides, the CDR3 is TGTGCCAGCAGCCAGGATTCCGGGAGTATTCGGGAGCAGTACTTC.

This clonotype has only a few counts. The chain combines TRBV19 with TRBJ2-7; 8 bases align to TRBD2. The CDR3 loop spans 16 amino acids. J was trimmed by 1 base and V by 6 bases; bases with no gene match: 11. CDR1 is LNHDA, CDR2 SQIVND, per germline (reference sequence). CDR3 bases: TGTGCCAGTAGCGCAGCCGGGACTAGAGGTTCCTACGAGCAGTACTTC. Its translation is CASSAAGTRGSYEQYF.

This clonotype occurred many times. The gene calls are TRBV5-1 and TRBJ2-3, with TRBD2 identical over 9 bases. V trimming: 1 base; J trimming: 10 bases; junction bases outside the gene matches: 10. From germline, CDR1 is SGHRS and CDR2 YFSETQ. The CDR3 runs to 15 residues. As DNA, the CDR3 is TGCGCCAGCAGCTTGTCGCCGGCGGGAGGGGGCCCGCAGTATTTT. This sequence encodes CASSLSPAGGGPQYF. The full variable domain, its missing parts supplied by reference TRBV5-1 and TRBJ2-3, is KAGVTQTPRYLIKTRGQQVTLSCSPISGHRSVSWYQQTPGQGLQFLFEYFSETQRNKGNFPGRFSGRQFSNSRSEMNVSTLELGDSALYLCASSLSPAGGGPQYFGPGTRLTVL.

The chain is built from TRBV4-1 and TRBJ1-5; 9 bases agree with TRBD1. CDR1 and CDR2 from the germline V gene are MGHRA and YSYEKL. The CDR3 sequence is 16 residues long. Unmatched junction bases numbered 9, after V lost 3 bases and J lost 6 bases. The CDR3 DNA sequence: TGCGCCAGCAGCCAGAGGGGACAGGGAAGTGCTCAGCCCCAGCATTTT. Translated, it gives CASSQRGQGSAQPQHF.

This clonotype was recorded at least ten times. V is TRBV20-1 and J is TRBJ1-2, with a possible D match to TRBD1 (6 bases). The V gene lost 3 bases and the J gene lost 4 bases, with 12 bases spanning the gap. CDR1 is DFQATT and CDR2 is SNEGSKA in the germline V gene (reference sequence). This CDR3 contains 13 residues. CDR3 nucleotide sequence: TGCAGTGCTAGGGCGACAGGAACCTATGGCTACACCTTC. It yields the protein CSARATGTYGYTF.